These 29 T cell receptor beta chains originate from one sample sequenced in a study of T cell changes during pregnancy in multiple sclerosis. Method: immunoSEQ multiplex PCR; TCRdb's copy keeps in-frame clones and lacks some. The sample shows tens of thousands of clones, 85% to 95% of them seen only once. This specimen consisted of CD4+ T cells from peripheral blood mononuclear cells, obtained in the second trimester of pregnancy. These receptors originate from a female donor with multiple sclerosis, enrolled in a pregnancy study.

This chain joins TRBV19 and TRBJ2-1, with D perhaps TRBD1 (5 bases). The CDR3 runs 14 residues. V was shortened by 7 bases and J by 5 bases, with 15 bases between the two germline ends. The germline gives CDR1 LNHDA, CDR2 SQIVND (reference sequence). The CDR3 region is CASIPPGSHNEQFF. In DNA, the CDR3 is TGTGCCAGTATCCCCCCAGGGTCCCACAATGAGCAGTTCTTC.

CDR3 in amino acids: CASSYSTGGTEAFF. Written as DNA, the CDR3 is TGTGCCAGCAGTTACTCAACAGGGGGCACTGAAGCTTTCTTT. The chain joins TRBV6-5 to TRBJ1-1; 8 bases agree with TRBD1. The ends lost 0 bases at V and 4 bases at J; junction bases unmatched: 1. This CDR3 spans 14 amino acids. The germline CDR1 and CDR2 sequences are MNHEY and SVGAGI.

This chain uses TRBV5-1 with TRBJ2-7; 8 positions match TRBD2. The CDR3 is 14 residues long. Losses at the gene ends were 2 bases for V and 3 bases for J; bases not matched to a gene: 4. CDR1 is SGHRS, CDR2 YFSETQ, per germline. The CDR3 nucleotides are TGCGCCAGCAGCTTTACTAGCGGAAACTACGAGCAGTACTTC. Its translation is CASSFTSGNYEQYF.

J is TRBJ2-2 and V is TRBV2; D call uncertain. Germline assignment: CDR1 SNHLY and CDR2 FYNNEI. The CDR3 is 14 residues long. V lost 6 bases, J lost 1 base, and 9 bases lay in between. The CDR3 DNA follows: TGTGCCAGCAGGGGCGTTGTGAACACCGGGGAGCTGTTTTTT. It encodes CASRGVVNTGELFF. The variable domain in full, with the rest retrieved from reference TRBV2 and TRBJ2-2, is EPEVTQTPSHQVTQMGQEVILRCVPISNHLYFYWYRQILGQKVEFLVSFYNNEISEKSEIFDDQFSVERPDGSNFTLKIRSTKLEDSAMYFCASRGVVNTGELFFGEGSRLTVL.

V usage is TRBV5-6 and J usage is TRBJ2-5, with D tentatively TRBD1 (6 bases). Germline CDR1 is SGHDT and CDR2 is YYEEEE. CDR3 length: 14 amino acids. V gave up 4 bases and J gave up 3 bases, with 13 bases separating them. This chain's CDR3 is CASSHMAGEETQYF. DNA for the CDR3: TGTGCCAGCAGCCACATGGCAGGGGAAGAGACCCAGTACTTC.

This chain uses TRBV7-2 with TRBJ2-7, with TRBD1 identical over 8 bases. V lost 5 bases, J lost 0 bases, and 6 bases stayed unmatched. Germline V gene sequence: CDR1 SGHTA, CDR2 FQGNSA. This CDR3 is 15 amino acids long. CDR3 sequence reads: CASSPRGPSSYEQYF. For the CDR3, the DNA is TGTGCCAGCAGCCCCAGGGGGCCGAGCTCCTACGAGCAGTACTTC.

The V gene is TRBV7-2, the J gene TRBJ1-1; TRBD1 matches 7 bases. Per the germline V gene, CDR1 is SGHTA and CDR2 is FQGNSA. With V trimmed by 2 bases and J by 3 bases, 6 bases remained unmatched. CDR3 size: 15 residues. The CDR3 spells CASSLIDRVHTEAFF. For the CDR3, the DNA is TGTGCCAGCAGCTTAATAGACAGGGTCCACACTGAAGCTTTCTTT.

The chain links TRBV19 to TRBJ1-3; no definite D call. With 2 bases removed from V and 8 bases from J, the gap between germline ends came to 13 bases. The CDR3 consists of 14 residues. Germline lookup yields CDR1 LNHDA and CDR2 SQIVND (reference sequence). The CDR3 loop is CASSIQDSGDTIYF. The CDR3 nucleotides are TGTGCCAGTAGTATACAGGACTCAGGAGACACCATATATTTT.

The V gene is TRBV7-9, the J gene TRBJ2-7; the match to TRBD1 covers 8 bases. The CDR3 contains 15 residues. Trimming took 5 bases from V and 5 from J; bases not matched to a gene: 11. Germline V gives CDR1 SEHNR, CDR2 FQNEAQ (reference sequence). CDR3 nucleotide sequence: TGTGCCAGCAGCGGCCGGACAGGGAATGGGCACGAGCAGTACTTC. As protein: CASSGRTGNGHEQYF. The whole variable domain, remainder taken from reference TRBV7-9 and TRBJ2-7, is DTGVSQNPRHKITKRGQNVTFRCDPISEHNRLYWYRQTLGQGPEFLTYFQNEAQLEKSRLLSDRFSAERPKGSFSTLEIQRTEQGDSAMYLCASSGRTGNGHEQYFGPGTRLTVT.

The J gene is TRBJ1-3, the V gene TRBV5-1; D unresolved. Deletions cut 0 bases from V and 0 bases from J, with 4 bases between. The CDR3 loop spans 14 amino acids. CDR1 is SGHRS, CDR2 YFSETQ, per germline. CDR3: CASSLDSSGNTIYF. The CDR3 DNA is TGCGCCAGCAGCTTGGACAGCTCTGGAAACACCATATATTTT.

This clone was found once. The chain is built from TRBV6-1 and TRBJ2-1, with TRBD2 matching over 13 bases. CDR1 and CDR2 (germline): MNHNS, SASEGT. The J segment lost 6 bases and the V segment lost 4 bases, leaving 3 bases of the junction unmatched. The CDR3 length is 15 residues. The CDR3 region has the DNA TGTGCCAGCAGTGTGGGACTAGCGGGAAGCAATGAGCAGTTCTTC. Protein product: CASSVGLAGSNEQFF.

The chain links TRBV6-1 to TRBJ2-7; D is possibly TRBD2 (6 bases). V dropped 11 bases and J dropped 2 bases, with 19 bases sitting between them. The germline V gene has CDR1 MNHNS and CDR2 SASEGT. The CDR3 is 14 amino acids. Here the CDR3 reads CAHRRDFQTYEQYF. CDR3 nucleotide sequence: TGTGCCCACAGGAGGGACTTCCAAACCTACGAGCAGTACTTC.

The V and J genes are TRBV6-5 and TRBJ1-1; 10 nucleotides match TRBD1. The V gene end was trimmed by 6 bases and the J gene end by 8 bases; junction bases not matched to a gene: 12. There are 15 residues in the CDR3. Per germline, CDR1 MNHEY and CDR2 SVGAGI. CDR3 residues: CASRNRADRGREAFF. DNA for the CDR3: TGTGCCAGCAGAAACAGGGCTGACAGGGGGCGGGAAGCTTTCTTT.

This chain links TRBV14 with TRBJ2-3; D not certain. V was clipped by 0 bases and J by 2 bases, with 12 bases between them. This CDR3 contains 16 residues. CDR1 SGHDN and CDR2 FVKESK come from the germline V gene. The CDR3 loop reads CASSQDFSRITDTQYF. CDR3 in DNA: TGTGCCAGCAGCCAAGATTTCTCCAGGATCACAGATACGCAGTATTTT.

J is TRBJ1-1 and V is TRBV5-1, with D perhaps matching TRBD1 (6 bases). This CDR3 spans 13 amino acids. V dropped 6 bases and J dropped 11 bases, with 20 bases sitting between them. In germline, CDR1 is SGHRS, CDR2 YFSETQ. CDR3 DNA sequence: TGCGCCAGCACGAATAGGGGGTCCGGGGTCGCTTTCTTT. Encoded protein: CASTNRGSGVAFF.

The chain employs TRBV11-3 and TRBJ2-1; TRBD2 matches 8 bases. Germline lookup yields CDR1 SGHNT and CDR2 YENEEA. Trimming at V came to 0 bases and at J to 9 bases, leaving 16 bases not matched to a gene. CDR3 length equals 18 residues. DNA of the CDR3: TGTGCCAGCAGCTTAGATCAGAGCGGGAGTTCTCGTCTCGGTGAGCAGTTCTTC. This encodes CASSLDQSGSSRLGEQFF.

This chain uses TRBV4-3 with TRBJ1-2; D uncertain. The germline gives CDR1 LGHNA, CDR2 YSLEER. With 3 bases removed from V and 4 bases from J, the gap between germline ends came to 9 bases. This CDR3 region has 13 residues. CDR3 sequence reads: CASSQQVGYGYTF. In nucleotides, the CDR3 is TGCGCCAGCAGCCAGCAGGTCGGCTATGGCTACACCTTC.

The chain links TRBV28 to TRBJ2-5, with unresolved D. The CDR3 is made up of 16 amino acids. Trimming removed 1 base at V and 1 base at J, with 13 bases between. The germline CDR1 and CDR2 sequences are MDHEN and SYDVKM. CDR3 DNA: TGTGCCAGCAGTTTATCGTGGTCGGCGGTCCAAGAGACCCAGTACTTC. Translation gives CASSLSWSAVQETQYF. The whole variable domain, filled in from reference TRBV28 and TRBJ2-5, reads DVKVTQSSRYLVKRTGEKVFLECVQDMDHENMFWYRQDPGLGLRLIYFSYDVKMKEKGDIPEGYSVSREKKERFSLILESASTNQTSMYLCASSLSWSAVQETQYFGPGTRLLVL.

The V and J genes are TRBV6-1 and TRBJ1-3; D gene uncertain. From germline, CDR1 is MNHNS and CDR2 SASEGT. Trimming pared 1 base from V and 3 bases from J, leaving 13 bases between. This CDR3 contains 16 residues. The CDR3, as DNA: TGTGCCAGCAGTGAAGGCTTGGGAGAGGGTGGAAACACCATATATTTT. It specifies CASSEGLGEGGNTIYF.

This clone has only one observation. The rearrangement links TRBV5-1 to TRBJ2-7; 11 positions match TRBD2. CDR3 length equals 18 residues. CDR1 SGHRS and CDR2 YFSETQ come from the germline V gene. Trimming took 0 bases from V and 5 from J; bases not matched to a gene: 13. The CDR3, as DNA: TGCGCCAGCAGCTTGGTTGGGCTAGCGGGGGGCCTAGGCCACGAGCAGTACTTC. Amino acid sequence: CASSLVGLAGGLGHEQYF.

The chain links TRBV25-1 to TRBJ2-3, with D perhaps TRBD1 (5 bases). This CDR3 contains 15 residues. CDR1 and CDR2 (germline): MGHDK, SYGVNS. V was clipped by 7 bases and J by 1 base, with 15 bases between them. The CDR3 spells CASTSSDIGTDTQYF. The CDR3 DNA sequence: TGTGCCAGCACCTCCTCGGACATTGGCACAGATACGCAGTATTTT.

V is TRBV19 and J is TRBJ1-1, with no clear D. Germline assignment: CDR1 LNHDA and CDR2 SQIVND (reference sequence). The CDR3 runs to 13 residues. The germline V and J ends were trimmed by 5 bases and 5 bases, with 12 bases remaining between them. CDR3 sequence: CASSPPLRTEAFF. The CDR3 DNA follows: TGTGCCAGTAGTCCCCCCCTGAGAACTGAAGCTTTCTTT.

V gene TRBV30 combines with J gene TRBJ2-1, with TRBD2 as a possible D gene (5 bases). The V end was cut by 1 base, the J end by 9 bases, with 19 bases between. Germline V gene lookup returns CDR1 GTSNPN and CDR2 SVGIG (reference sequence). This CDR3 region has 15 residues. CDR3 DNA sequence: TGTGCCTGGAGTGGCAGACTACGGCTCAATGGTGAGCAGTTCTTC. It yields the protein CAWSGRLRLNGEQFF.

This chain connects TRBV30 to TRBJ1-6; D unclear. The CDR3 loop spans 12 amino acids. The ends were cut back, 1 base at V and 10 bases at J, with 8 bases in the middle. Germline CDR1 GTSNPN, CDR2 SVGIG (reference sequence). The CDR3 DNA reads as TGTGCCTGGAGTGCCCCTGAGTCACCCCTCCACTTT. It is translated as CAWSAPESPLHF.

The chain uses TRBV7-2 and TRBJ1-3; 9 nucleotides align to TRBD1. The CDR3 extends over 14 amino acids. V dropped 7 bases and J dropped 4; count of bases not matched to a gene: 5. Germline lookup yields CDR1 SGHTA and CDR2 FQGNSA. The CDR3 sequence: CASKLGTGGNTIYF. CDR3 sequence (DNA): TGTGCCAGCAAACTCGGGACAGGGGGAAACACCATATATTTT. The full variable domain, completed using reference TRBV7-2 and TRBJ1-3, is GAGVSQSPSNKVTEKGKDVELRCDPISGHTALYWYRQSLGQGLEFLIYFQGNSAPDKSGLPSDRFSAERTGGSVSTLTIQRTQQEDSAVYLCASKLGTGGNTIYFGEGSWLTVV.

The chain links TRBV5-1 to TRBJ2-3; TRBD2 matches 10 bases. Germline CDR1 is SGHRS and CDR2 is YFSETQ. Trimming at V came to 1 base and at J to 3 bases, leaving 5 bases not matched to a gene. The CDR3 contains 16 residues. The CDR3 region is CASSLLTSGETDTQYF. DNA of the CDR3: TGCGCCAGCAGCTTGCTTACTAGCGGGGAAACAGATACGCAGTATTTT. The variable domain in full, completed from reference TRBV5-1 and TRBJ2-3, reads KAGVTQTPRYLIKTRGQQVTLSCSPISGHRSVSWYQQTPGQGLQFLFEYFSETQRNKGNFPGRFSGRQFSNSRSEMNVSTLELGDSALYLCASSLLTSGETDTQYFGPGTRLTVL.

The rearrangement joins TRBV5-1 to TRBJ1-1; D gene unclear. Germline CDR1 reads SGHRS; CDR2 reads YFSETQ. The V and J ends lost 0 bases and 11 bases respectively, with 14 bases between them. This CDR3 has 13 residues. The CDR3 sequence is CASSLESGRMAFF. CDR3 nucleotide sequence: TGCGCCAGCAGCTTGGAATCGGGGAGGATGGCTTTCTTT.

The chain is built from TRBV10-3 and TRBJ2-3; TRBD2 is a possible D gene (6 bases). V was trimmed by 7 bases and J by 1 base, leaving 15 bases between them. The germline CDR1 and CDR2 sequences are ENHRY and SYGVKD. CDR3 length equals 15 residues. CDR3 bases: TGTGCCATCACCGCCGGGACTCGCGGCACAGATACGCAGTATTTT. Its protein is CAITAGTRGTDTQYF.

The chain uses TRBV30 and TRBJ2-5; D might be TRBD1 (5 bases). Trimming left V 1 base short and J 5 bases short, with 17 bases between. The germline CDR1 and CDR2 sequences are GTSNPN and SVGIG (reference sequence). This CDR3 has 15 amino acids. CDR3 coding DNA: TGTGCCTGGAGTGGGTGGGGCCCGAGAGTCGAGACCCAGTACTTC. This encodes CAWSGWGPRVETQYF.